This TCR beta chain was observed in a study of cytomegalovirus exposure and HLA in healthy donors. Overall study results and limits: Several top significant clusters appeared, in a later analysis, to be linked to common viral pathogens. Earlier results showed most TCR beta V segments being productive about 87% or about 30% of the time. Analyses of presence and absence presupposed an approximately uniform sequencing depth across donors. Within a later analysis, the majority of CMV-associated TCR beta chains appeared HLA-restricted.

In the case of this clone: Its antigen is unknown.

With 60 Vbeta and 13 Jbeta primers, the PCR was carried out. The method was immunoSEQ multiplex PCR; TCRdb's version includes in-frame clones alone and lacks a portion of them. The sample holds 150,000 to 200,000 clones, about 73% seen once. J gave up 13 bases and V 7 bases, and 16 bases lay outside the gene matches. The CDR3 spans 14 residues. Germline V gene sequence: CDR1 LNHDA, CDR2 SQIVND (reference sequence). This receptor was identified in a woman in her forties or fifties in good health and CMV-seropositive. Sequencing was done on a sample of PBMCs. V and J are TRBV19 and TRBJ1-2; 9 positions match TRBD1. CDR3 in DNA: TGTGCCAGTACCTCCTCCCCGGGACAGGGTCTCCGCACCTTC. This codes for CASTSSPGQGLRTF.